The rows below give T cell receptor beta chains drawn from one sample of a study of tumor-infiltrating lymphocytes in primary liver carcinoma. A single record per CDR3 protein comes from TCRdb applying MiXCR to the multiplex PCR reads. The sample has roughly 180,000 distinct CDR3 sequences, 50% to 75% seen once. The sample consisted of peripheral blood. These receptor sequences come from a man in his forties with primary liver carcinoma and hepatitis B virus infection. CDR3s include the opening cysteine and the closing phenylalanine or tryptophan. The order of the fields is D gene, V gene, clone size, J gene, CDR3 protein, CDR3 DNA. A D gene is named only where the DNA matches it firmly. A clone size is listed for some rows: how often the clone was seen (once, few, many), or a class if it is expanded.

-,TRBV6-6,once,TRBJ2-3,CASSFASSTDTQYF,TGTGCCAGCAGTTTCGCCTCTAGCACAGATACGCAGTATTTT
-,TRBV7-9,-,TRBJ2-3,CASSSISDTQYF,TGTGCCAGCAGCTCCATATCAGATACGCAGTATTTT
-,TRBV5-4,-,TRBJ2-2,CASSLASGASNTGELFF,TGTGCCAGCAGCTTGGCCTCTGGTGCTTCGAACACCGGGGAGTTGTTTTTT
TRBD1,TRBV12-3/TRBV12-4,-,TRBJ2-1,CASSPGQGIDEQFF,TGTGCCAGCAGCCCGGGACAGGGGATAGATGAGCAGTTCTTC
TRBD2,TRBV5-8,-,TRBJ2-5,CASSDVLAGGIVETQYF,TGTGCCAGCAGCGATGTACTAGCGGGAGGTATTGTGGAGACCCAGTACTTC
-,TRBV7-2,-,TRBJ2-7,CASSLAAGAQYEQYF,TGTGCCAGCAGCTTAGCGGCAGGGGCTCAATACGAGCAGTACTTC
-,TRBV11-2,many,TRBJ1-5,CASSRDNQPQHF,TGTGCCAGCAGCCGCGACAATCAGCCCCAGCATTTT
-,TRBV6-1,-,TRBJ2-4,CGSRERGIQYF,TGTGGCAGCAGGGAGAGGGGCATTCAGTACTTC
TRBD2,TRBV6-5,-,TRBJ2-1,CASQRYVASGFGQFF,TGTGCCAGCCAAAGATATGTGGCTAGCGGGTTTGGGCAGTTCTTC
TRBD2,TRBV29-1,many,TRBJ2-3,CSARLAGGRDTQYF,TGCAGCGCCCGACTAGCGGGAGGGAGGGATACGCAGTATTTT
TRBD2,TRBV11-2,-,TRBJ2-1,CASSLGSLAAYNGQFF,TGTGCCAGCAGCTTAGGTAGTCTAGCGGCCTACAATGGGCAGTTCTTC
-,TRBV12-3/TRBV12-4,-,TRBJ1-1,CASSTRPRNTEAFF,TGTGCCAGCAGCACCCGTCCAAGGAACACTGAAGCTTTCTTT
-,TRBV11-2,-,TRBJ2-1,CASSPERLLKGQFF,TGTGCCAGCAGCCCGGAGAGGCTCCTAAAGGGGCAGTTCTTC
TRBD2,TRBV11-2,-,TRBJ2-7,CASSLVGEGGQHF,TGTGCCAGCAGCTTAGTAGGGGAGGGCGGGCAGCACTTC
-,TRBV6-6,once,TRBJ2-3,CASSLSGPQSDTQYF,TGTGCCAGCAGTCTATCGGGACCCCAGAGTGATACGCAGTATTTT
TRBD1,TRBV11-2,-,TRBJ2-5,CASSRDRSRGIQYF,TGTGCCAGCAGCCGGGACAGGTCCCGCGGGATCCAGTACTTC
-,TRBV6-6,-,TRBJ2-2,CSSSYRTINTGELFF,TGTTCCAGCAGTTACAGGACAATCAACACCGGGGAGCTGTTTTTT
-,TRBV29-1,-,TRBJ2-5,CSVGGSASQYF,TGCAGCGTTGGGGGTAGCGCTTCCCAGTACTTC
-,TRBV5-5,-,TRBJ2-7,CVNSLRQGTYEQYF,TGTGTCAACAGCTTGCGGCAGGGCACCTACGAGCAGTACTTC
TRBD2,TRBV4-2,-,TRBJ2-3,CTSSQDLRFGSSGDDTRYF,TGTACCAGCAGCCAAGATCTACGGTTCGGGTCTAGCGGGGATGATACGCGGTATTTT
-,TRBV6-5,-,TRBJ2-5,CASSYGATQETQYF,TGTGCCAGCAGTTATGGTGCGACACAAGAGACCCAGTACTTC
TRBD2,TRBV11-2,-,TRBJ2-3,CASSFSVRTSGRARDTQYF,TGTGCCAGCAGCTTCTCTGTCAGGACTAGCGGGAGGGCAAGAGATACGCAGTATTTT